This T cell receptor (beta chain) was captured by sequencing in a study of CD8 T cells in ankylosing spondylitis. The study's findings and limits: Earlier work had already found some motif variants in reactive arthritis synovial fluid and blood. A motif of eight or nine highly homologous TCR beta variants was seen as apparently characteristic of ankylosing spondylitis blood.

Quantitative 5'-RACE with molecular barcodes generated TCR beta libraries. One entry per CDR3 protein results from TCRdb running MiXCR on the 5' RACE reads. The sample holds about 200,000 distinct CDR3 sequences, just under 7.5% seen once. With regard to this clonotype: Its cognate antigen is unknown.

Germline-derived CDR1 and CDR2 are MDHEN and SYDVKM. CDR3 length equals 16 residues. V gave up 5 bases and J gave up 0 bases, with 15 bases separating them. The source of this sequence is a male donor with ankylosing spondylitis. The material sequenced was blood, either unsorted or a sorted T cell fraction (not recorded which). This chain connects TRBV28 to TRBJ2-3; tentatively, D is TRBD1 (6 bases). CDR3 nucleotide sequence: TGTGCCAGCAGTCCACCAACAGGGCCTAGCACAGATACGCAGTATTTT. Translating gives CASSPPTGPSTDTQYF. Supplemented by reference TRBV28 and TRBJ2-3, the full variable domain reads DVKVTQSSRYLVKRTGEKVFLECVQDMDHENMFWYRQDPGLGLRLIYFSYDVKMKEKGDIPEGYSVSREKKERFSLILESASTNQTSMYLCASSPPTGPSTDTQYFGPGTRLTVL.